These T cell receptor beta chains were read from a single sample in a study of regulatory T cells in long-lasting Graves disease. TCRdb passed the multiplex PCR reads through MiXCR, listing each CDR3 protein once. Of approximately 400,000 distinct CDR3 sequences in the sample, around 14% were seen once. This same sample was also taken into another study, of T cells in Graves' hyperthyroidism and ophthalmopathy.

Source: peripheral blood mononuclear cells (PBMCs), taken at new diagnosis, from a patient treated with antithyroid drugs. These receptor sequences come from a woman aged 30 to 39 with Graves disease. The CDR3 runs from the conserved cysteine through the conserved F or W. A D gene is named only where the DNA matches it firmly. The size field is filled for only some rows; it gives once, few, many or a size class.

>TRBV28|TRBJ1-5|many|.
CASSLSSGLLGQPQHF
TGTGCCAGCAGTTTAAGTTCAGGGCTATTGGGTCAGCCCCAGCATTTT
>TRBV5-6|TRBJ2-1|.|TRBD2
CASSLAGLAVSLQQFF
TGTGCCAGCAGCTTGGCCGGACTAGCTGTTAGCTTGCAGCAGTTCTTC
>TRBV18|TRBJ2-1|many|.
CASPTVGSSYNEQFF
TGTGCCAGCCCCACGGTAGGGAGCTCCTACAATGAGCAGTTCTTC
>TRBV4-1|TRBJ2-7|few|.
CASSPDSWEQYF
TGCGCCAGCAGCCCGGACTCATGGGAGCAGTACTTC
>TRBV19|TRBJ1-1|many|.
CASTRPNAGASTEAFF
TGTGCCAGCACCCGACCAAATGCGGGGGCGAGCACTGAAGCTTTCTTT
>TRBV20-1|TRBJ1-1|many|.
CSARGGVGGTEAFF
TGCAGTGCCCGTGGCGGTGTTGGGGGCACTGAAGCTTTCTTT
>TRBV24-1|TRBJ2-5|many|TRBD2
CATSDPLAGGGETQYF
TGTGCCACCAGTGACCCACTAGCGGGAGGGGGAGAGACCCAGTACTTC
>TRBV3-1|TRBJ2-7|many|TRBD2
CASSQGGTSFRASYEQYF
TGTGCCAGCAGCCAAGGTGGGACTAGCTTTAGGGCCTCCTACGAGCAGTACTTC
>TRBV12-3/TRBV12-4|TRBJ1-4|.|.
CASSLTSTNEKLFF
TGTGCCAGCAGCCTTACTTCAACTAATGAAAAACTGTTTTTT
>TRBV11-2|TRBJ2-3|many|TRBD2
CASSNPGLAGRTDTQYF
TGTGCCAGCAGCAATCCGGGACTAGCGGGCCGCACAGATACGCAGTATTTT
>TRBV11-3|TRBJ1-1|many|.
CASSLGGRAGALSGTEAFF
TGTGCCAGCAGCTTAGGAGGGAGGGCAGGGGCTCTTTCTGGCACTGAAGCTTTCTTT
>TRBV6-2/TRBV6-3|TRBJ2-7|many|.
CASSYARDGSYEQYF
TGTGCCAGCAGTTACGCAAGGGACGGCTCCTACGAGCAGTACTTC
>TRBV19|TRBJ2-1|.|.
CASTGSRHAAYNEQFF
TGTGCCAGCACAGGGAGCCGACACGCAGCCTACAATGAGCAGTTCTTC
>TRBV19|TRBJ2-1|.|TRBD2
CASSRAGAPYNEQFF
TGTGCCAGTAGTCGAGCGGGAGCACCCTACAATGAGCAGTTCTTC
>TRBV5-1|TRBJ2-7|many|.
CASSLGGIREQYF
TGCGCCAGCAGCTTGGGGGGGATCCGCGAGCAGTACTTC
>TRBV20-1|TRBJ1-2|.|.
CSAPEEGDYGYTF
TGCAGTGCTCCCGAAGAGGGAGACTATGGCTACACCTTC
>TRBV6-5|TRBJ2-1|few|TRBD2
CASSYRTSGSYEQFF
TGTGCCAGCAGTTACAGGACTAGCGGGAGCTATGAGCAGTTCTTC
>TRBV6-2/TRBV6-3|TRBJ2-1|many|TRBD2
CASSYKGTTYNEQFF
TGTGCCAGCAGTTACAAAGGGACTACCTACAATGAGCAGTTCTTC
>TRBV6-1|TRBJ2-7|many|TRBD2
CASRLGGSNYEQYF
TGTGCCAGCAGGTTGGGCGGGAGTAACTACGAGCAGTACTTC